The present entry profiles one T cell receptor (beta chain) with its context. This sample is part of a study of blood T cell repertoires in COVID-19. In the study overall: Sites across the United States, Italy and Spain contributed samples from acute and convalescent COVID-19. Nucleic acid was either cDNA or gDNA, and it came from T cells, B-cell-depleted T cells, or PBMCs.

Trimming took 4 bases from V and 1 from J, leaving 15 bases between them. CDR1 and CDR2 (germline): KGHDR, SFDVKD. CDR3 size: 16 residues. How the authors handled the data: Reference gene primer amplification gave estimated nucleated cell counts. The repertoire was sequenced with immunoSEQ multiplex PCR; TCRdb's copy has only in-frame clones and lacks some. V, J and clone size derive from that table, while D and trimming were established from the DNA sequence. The sample lists roughly 260,000 clones, around 87% occurring once. This clonotype originated in a woman aged 50 to 60 with acute or convalescent COVID-19. Sequenced: peripheral blood. The chain is built from TRBV24-1 and TRBJ1-1; D gene uncertain. The chain's CDR3 is CATSDPGGSGNTEAFF. The DNA of the CDR3 is TGTGCCACCAGTGACCCAGGCGGGTCGGGGAACACTGAAGCTTTCTTT.